The clone carrying this T cell receptor beta chain has ten or more counts. Via MiXCR, TCRdb re-called the RT-PCR reads, giving one row per CDR3 protein. The sample has about 170,000 distinct CDR3 sequences; 12% are singletons. The sample originates from a study of response to subunit inactivated influenza vaccine. V trimming: 7 bases; J trimming: 4 bases; junction bases outside the gene matches: 7. The germline V gene has CDR1 SQVTM and CDR2 ANQGSEA. This CDR3 region has 13 residues. The same specimen was also included in a second study, on T cells expressing NK-cell markers. That work states: cDNA encoding TCR beta was synthesized via 5'RACE template switching incorporating UMIs. The TCR beta repertoires originated in sorted CD3+CD56+NKG2C+, CD3+CD56+NKG2C- and CD3+CD56-NKG2C+ T cells. In a group of several donors, dominant NKG2C+ clonotypes represented about 1.0-7.5% of CD8+ T cells. The CD3+CD56-NKG2C+ fraction of several donors was likewise dominated by these clonotypes.

The sequences come from CD8+ T cells sorted from PBMCs, collected about 11 days after vaccination. This receptor was taken from a man in his forties or fifties who received an inactivated influenza vaccine. The chain joins TRBV29-1 to TRBJ1-1, with TRBD1 identical over 9 bases. The CDR3 here is CSAKGQGITEAFF. As DNA, the CDR3 is TGCAGCGCCAAGGGACAGGGTATCACTGAAGCTTTCTTT.